This T cell receptor (beta chain) emerged from a study of cytomegalovirus exposure and HLA in healthy donors. Study-level background: Earlier results showed roughly 120 million unique TCR beta sequences derived from approximately 180 million T cells.

PCR involved 60 Vbeta and 13 Jbeta primers. Data came from immunoSEQ multiplex PCR; TCRdb stores just in-frame clones and leaves some out. This table has some 200,000 clones, around 78% appearing once. The J segment lost 1 base and the V segment lost 10 bases, leaving 9 bases of the junction unmatched. Looked up from germline, CDR1 is ENHRY and CDR2 is SYGVKD. This CDR3 has 14 residues. Study-wide findings and caveats: The authors later linked a missense DCLRE1C variant to TCR beta V- and J-gene trimming. Investigators reported about 160 TCR beta chains as tied to cytomegalovirus. There were some V segments, including TRBV6-2 and TRBV6-3, excluded as indistinguishable.

About this clone itself: Its specificity is not known.

Sequenced material: PBMCs. This receptor was obtained from a woman in her 30s in good health and CMV-seropositive. V gene TRBV10-3 combines with J gene TRBJ1-1; 7 bases line up with TRBD1. CDR3: CATRAPGGNTEAFF. In DNA, the CDR3 is TGTGCCACCAGGGCGCCAGGGGGGAACACTGAAGCTTTCTTT.